These 21 T cell receptor beta chains were all obtained from the same sample, sequenced in a study of early T cells in non-severe SARS-CoV-2 infection. TCRdb re-called the 5' RACE reads through MiXCR, storing one row per CDR3 protein. The table includes roughly 60,000 distinct CDR3 sequences, about 6.1% detected once. The input for sequencing was whole blood, taken at baseline. Receptors were obtained from an adult who was a healthcare worker with PCR-confirmed SARS-CoV-2 infection or an uninfected control (not recorded which).

The V call is TRBV20-1, the J call TRBJ1-1; D may be TRBD1 (5 bases). This CDR3 spans 14 amino acids. Germline CDR1 DFQATT, CDR2 SNEGSKA (reference sequence). V was clipped by 0 bases and J by 2 bases, with 10 bases between them. This CDR3 reads CSARDRVSNTEAFF. The CDR3 nucleotides read TGCAGTGCTAGAGACAGGGTCTCCAACACTGAAGCTTTCTTT.

In its sample, this clonotype was seen many times. The chain combines TRBV7-9 with TRBJ1-5; possible D gene TRBD1, 6 bases. The CDR3 is 14 amino acids. CDR1 and CDR2 (germline): SEHNR, FQNEAQ (reference sequence). Trimming removed 5 bases at V and 5 bases at J, with 13 bases between. DNA of the CDR3: TGTGCCAGCAGCCCCAGGGGATCCGATCAGCCCCAGCATTTT. This encodes CASSPRGSDQPQHF.

In this sample, this clonotype turned up many times. The chain links TRBV11-1 to TRBJ2-3; D not certain. V lost 5 bases and J 6 bases, leaving 9 bases between the germline ends. The length of the CDR3 is 12 residues. Germline V gives CDR1 SGHAT, CDR2 FQDESV (reference sequence). CDR3 residues: CASSPRLDTQYF. CDR3 DNA: TGTGCCAGCAGCCCCCGTTTGGATACGCAGTATTTT. Combining the CDR3 with reference TRBV11-1 and TRBJ2-3 gives the whole variable domain EAEVAQSPRYKITEKSQAVAFWCDPISGHATLYWYRQILGQGPELLVQFQDESVVDDSQLPKDRFSAERLKGVDSTLKIQPAELGDSAMYLCASSPRLDTQYFGPGTRLTVL.

This clonotype was counted at least ten times. The genes are TRBV7-2 and TRBJ2-7; the D is unclear. Trimming removed 5 bases from V and 1 base from J, with 9 bases in between. The CDR3 consists of 13 residues. CDR1 and CDR2 from the germline V gene are SGHTA and FQGNSA. CDR3 protein: CASSLDKSYEQYF. The CDR3 DNA is TGTGCCAGCAGCCTCGACAAATCCTACGAGCAGTACTTC.

The chain combines TRBV28 with TRBJ2-5; TRBD2 agrees at 8 bases. Germline loops: CDR1 MDHEN, CDR2 SYDVKM. The J segment lost 4 bases and the V segment lost 2 bases, leaving 12 bases of the junction unmatched. The CDR3 is 17 amino acids. The CDR3: CASSLRRGAASGETQYF. The CDR3 region has the DNA TGTGCCAGCAGTTTACGGCGGGGGGCGGCGTCTGGAGAGACCCAGTACTTC.

This clonotype has ten or more counts. V gene TRBV29-1 combines with J gene TRBJ1-1; D is unresolved. V was clipped by 7 bases and J by 1 base, with 4 bases between them. This CDR3 comprises 10 residues. CDR1 and CDR2 from the germline V gene are SQVTM and ANQGSEA. The CDR3 spells CSAANTEAFF. CDR3 coding DNA: TGCAGCGCGGCGAACACTGAAGCTTTCTTT.

This clonotype has a count of ten or more. The chain carries TRBV10-3 and TRBJ2-1; 7 positions match TRBD1. V lost 6 bases, J lost 2 bases, and 7 bases stayed unmatched. The CDR3 length is 15 residues. Germline V gene data show CDR1 as ENHRY and CDR2 as SYGVKD. CDR3 sequence reads: CAISYQQGPYNEQFF. DNA for the CDR3: TGTGCCATCAGCTACCAACAGGGGCCCTACAATGAGCAGTTCTTC.

This clonotype was detected ten times or more. The chain couples TRBV28 to TRBJ2-7, with no clear D. Germline V gene sequence: CDR1 MDHEN, CDR2 SYDVKM. This CDR3 contains 12 residues. With 5 bases removed from V and 5 bases from J, the gap between germline ends came to 10 bases. CDR3 bases: TGTGCCAGCAGTCCTGGTTGGGACGAGCAGTACTTC. It codes for CASSPGWDEQYF.

This clonotype has only a few counts. CDR3 sequence: CASRETRGGFTQYF. Written as DNA, the CDR3 is TGTGCCAGCAGAGAAACGCGGGGGGGCTTTACGCAGTATTTT. V and J are TRBV11-2 and TRBJ2-3; 9 bases match TRBD2. Germline V gene lookup returns CDR1 SGHAT and CDR2 FQNNGV. The CDR3 is 14 amino acids. The J segment lost 8 bases and the V segment lost 6 bases, leaving 9 bases of the junction unmatched.

This clonotype showed up just a few times. The chain is built from TRBV30 and TRBJ1-6, with a tentative D call TRBD1 (6 bases). This CDR3 has 12 amino acids. Trimming pared 3 bases from V and 7 bases from J, leaving 7 bases between. The V gene's germline CDR1 is GTSNPN and CDR2 SVGIG (reference sequence). The CDR3, as DNA: TGTGCCTGGAGGGGGGCCAATTCACCCCTCCACTTT. Its translation is CAWRGANSPLHF.

The V call is TRBV29-1, the J call TRBJ2-3; D unclear. The germline V gene encodes CDR1 SQVTM and CDR2 ANQGSEA. V shed 5 bases and J shed 2 bases, with 11 bases lying between them. This CDR3 has 13 residues. In DNA, the CDR3 is TGCAGCGTTCCCGGGTCTGACACAGATACGCAGTATTTT. This gives the protein CSVPGSDTDTQYF.

This clonotype has more than one count but fewer than ten. The CDR3 loop is CASSSGTSGGTDTQYF. The CDR3 nucleotides read TGTGCCAGCAGCTCCGGGACTAGCGGGGGCACAGATACGCAGTATTTT. The chain is built from TRBV5-4 and TRBJ2-3; 13 bases fit TRBD2. The CDR3 has 16 residues. The J segment lost 1 base and the V segment lost 3 bases, leaving 2 bases of the junction unmatched. Germline lookup yields CDR1 SGHNT and CDR2 YYREEE (reference sequence).

This clonotype was recorded a few times. The chain couples TRBV14 to TRBJ2-5; no clear D gene. Trimming pared 2 bases from V and 1 base from J, leaving 5 bases between. The V gene's germline CDR1 is SGHDN and CDR2 FVKESK. CDR3 length: 13 residues. The chain's CDR3 is CASSQFFQETQYF. CDR3 DNA sequence: TGTGCCAGCAGCCAATTCTTCCAAGAGACCCAGTACTTC.

This clonotype has only a few counts. This chain joins TRBV6-5 and TRBJ1-2; no definite D call. This CDR3 region has 16 residues. V lost 0 bases to trimming and J lost 3 bases, with 14 bases between them. Germline V CDR1 and CDR2: MNHEY, SVGAGI. The CDR3 spells CASSYSVRSVDYGYTF. CDR3 coding DNA: TGTGCCAGCAGTTACTCGGTACGGAGCGTAGACTATGGCTACACCTTC.

The chain has TRBV20-1 and TRBJ2-5; D remains ambiguous. CDR3 length: 13 residues. V was clipped by 5 bases and J by 2 bases, with 12 bases between them. The germline V gene encodes CDR1 DFQATT and CDR2 SNEGSKA (reference sequence). CDR3: CSAVSQLQETQYF. The CDR3 bases are TGCAGTGCTGTGTCACAGCTACAAGAGACCCAGTACTTC.

There are many counts of this clonotype. The CDR3 DNA is TGCAGTGCTAGAGATGGGACAGGCCTCAGTGTCGCTTTCTTT. It codes for CSARDGTGLSVAFF. The chain combines TRBV20-1 with TRBJ1-1; 8 nucleotides line up with TRBD1. Germline V gene data show CDR1 as DFQATT and CDR2 as SNEGSKA (reference sequence). Trimming removed 0 bases from V and 11 bases from J; junction bases left unmatched: 11. The CDR3 runs to 14 residues.

There are many counts of this clonotype. The chain employs TRBV18 and TRBJ1-5, with 8 bases that match TRBD1. CDR1 is KGHSH and CDR2 is LQKENI in the germline V gene. After removal of 6 bases from V and 1 base from J, the junction contained 20 bases not matched to a gene. The CDR3 has 20 amino acids. The CDR3 sequence is CASSPTGSGGGTVSNQPQHF. DNA for the CDR3: TGTGCCAGCTCCCCCACCGGTTCAGGGGGCGGTACGGTGAGCAATCAGCCCCAGCATTTT. Combining the CDR3 with reference TRBV18 and TRBJ1-5 gives the whole variable domain NAGVMQNPRHLVRRRGQEARLRCSPMKGHSHVYWYRQLPEEGLKFMVYLQKENIIDESGMPKERFSAEFPKEGPSILRIQQVVRGDSAAYFCASSPTGSGGGTVSNQPQHFGDGTRLSIL.

The chain recombines TRBV29-1 with TRBJ1-1, with 7 nucleotides matching TRBD1. The CDR3 length is 10 residues. Trimming took 6 bases from V and 10 from J; bases not matched to a gene: 5. Germline lookup yields CDR1 SQVTM and CDR2 ANQGSEA. DNA for the CDR3: TGCAGCGTCCGGACAGGCGTAGCTTTCTTT. Its translation is CSVRTGVAFF.

There are many counts of this clonotype. This chain links TRBV20-1 with TRBJ2-1, with D perhaps matching TRBD2 (5 bases). From germline, CDR1 is DFQATT and CDR2 SNEGSKA (reference sequence). V lost 6 bases and J lost 7, with 19 bases in between. The CDR3 is made up of 14 amino acids. The CDR3 region has the DNA TGCAGTGCCCAAAGCGGAGGTCTGAGGAATGAGCAGTTCTTC. Residues: CSAQSGGLRNEQFF.

This clonotype was recorded at least ten times. This chain links TRBV18 with TRBJ2-7, with 7 bases matching TRBD1. Trimming took 1 base from V and 3 from J; bases not matched to a gene: 3. In germline, CDR1 is KGHSH, CDR2 LQKENI. The CDR3 contains 14 residues. CDR3 sequence reads: CASSPQGANYEQYF. DNA for the CDR3: TGTGCCAGCTCACCACAGGGGGCGAACTACGAGCAGTACTTC.

This clonotype was counted between two and nine times. The chain carries TRBV4-3 and TRBJ2-3; 9 nucleotides match TRBD2. Germline CDR1 reads LGHNA; CDR2 reads YSLEER. The trim removed 1 base at V and 0 bases at J, leaving 8 bases unmatched. The length of the CDR3 is 18 residues. CDR3 nucleotide sequence: TGCGCCAGCAGCCAAGGTTCCAGCGGGGGGACCAGCACAGATACGCAGTATTTT. Translation gives CASSQGSSGGTSTDTQYF.